Each of the 18 T cell receptor beta chains below was sequenced from the same sample in a study of OX40 agonist ivuxolimab in advanced cancers. The method was the immunoSEQ multiplex PCR assay. TCRdb's version of the immuneACCESS table is confined to in-frame rearrangements and falls short of the full clone set. An unresolved V gene accounts for under half of the shortfall where checked; the remainder is of unknown origin. This sample comprises roughly 60,000 clones, 85% of them detected only once. 4% of the sample comes from the top ten. This specimen consisted of CD4+ or CD8+ T cells sorted from blood, obtained in a trial of the OX40 agonist ivuxolimab. Receptors were obtained from an adult with an advanced solid tumor such as melanoma, head and neck, liver or kidney cancer.

The CDR3 bases are TGTGCCAGCAGCTTAGCCGTGGGACTGGGCACCGGGGAGCTGTTTTTT. The encoded protein is CASSLAVGLGTGELFF. V usage is TRBV7-2 and J usage is TRBJ2-2, with D possibly matching TRBD2 (6 bases). Trimming stripped 0 bases from V and 4 bases from J, with 12 bases between. The CDR3 has 16 amino acids. CDR1 is SGHTA and CDR2 is FQGNSA in the germline V gene. The whole variable domain, filled in from reference TRBV7-2 and TRBJ2-2, reads GAGVSQSPSNKVTEKGKDVELRCDPISGHTALYWYRQSLGQGLEFLIYFQGNSAPDKSGLPSDRFSAERTGGSVSTLTIQRTQQEDSAVYLCASSLAVGLGTGELFFGEGSRLTVL.

The V and J genes are TRBV4-1 and TRBJ2-2; 9 bases fit TRBD2. CDR1 and CDR2 from the germline V gene are MGHRA and YSYEKL. The CDR3 extends over 15 amino acids. V shed 8 bases and J 4 bases; nucleotides not matched to a gene: 8. The CDR3, as DNA: TGCGCCAGCTCAATGCGGGGGGGGACCACCGGGGAGCTGTTTTTT. It yields the protein CASSMRGGTTGELFF.

The CDR3 loop reads CASTPLRRRNSPLHF. The CDR3 bases are TGTGCCAGCACCCCTCTGCGTAGGAGGAATTCACCCCTCCACTTT. This chain links TRBV6-5 with TRBJ1-6; D ambiguous. Germline values: CDR1 MNHEY, CDR2 SVGAGI. The germline V and J ends were trimmed by 7 bases and 7 bases, with 17 bases remaining between them. The CDR3 runs 15 residues.

DNA of the CDR3: TGTGCCAGCAGCCAAGAGGTGGCAAATTCCTACGAGCAGTACTTC. The encoded protein is CASSQEVANSYEQYF. The rearrangement uses TRBV14 and TRBJ2-7, with no clear D. The CDR3 has 15 residues. Germline CDR1 is SGHDN and CDR2 is FVKESK. With 0 bases removed from V and 1 base from J, the gap between germline ends came to 10 bases.

This clone was recorded a few times. The chain carries TRBV10-3 and TRBJ1-4; D call uncertain. The germline V gene encodes CDR1 ENHRY and CDR2 SYGVKD. The CDR3 length is 13 residues. V gave up 6 bases and J gave up 10 bases, with 15 bases separating them. The CDR3 sequence: CAIRGGVFGKLFF. The CDR3 DNA is TGTGCCATCAGGGGTGGTGTCTTTGGAAAACTGTTTTTT.

This clone showed up just once. This sequence joins TRBV10-1 and TRBJ2-3, with D unclear. This CDR3 comprises 16 residues. Trimming pared 3 bases from V and 0 bases from J, leaving 13 bases between. Germline V lookup: CDR1 WNHNN, CDR2 SYGVQD (reference sequence). CDR3 nucleotide sequence: TGCGCCAGCAGTGATCTTCCGGACGCCAGCACAGATACGCAGTATTTT. Residues: CASSDLPDASTDTQYF.

The chain couples TRBV7-3 to TRBJ2-5; 10 bases match TRBD2. CDR1 and CDR2 from the germline V gene are SGHTA and FQGTGA. The CDR3 runs 17 residues. J was trimmed by 4 bases and V by 2 bases; bases with no gene match: 10. The CDR3 sequence is CASSLRPSGSLIETQYF. The CDR3 DNA reads TGTGCCAGCAGCTTACGGCCTAGCGGGAGTTTGATAGAGACCCAGTACTTC.

The V call is TRBV15, the J call TRBJ1-4; D possibly corresponds to TRBD1 (5 bases). V was clipped by 6 bases and J by 5 bases, with 16 bases between them. CDR1 is LNHNV, CDR2 YYDKDF, per germline (reference sequence). The CDR3 length is 15 residues. The CDR3 here is CATSTPGGVNEKLFF. In nucleotides, the CDR3 is TGTGCCACCAGTACGCCGGGGGGAGTAAATGAAAAACTGTTTTTT.

This clone was recorded once. This sequence joins TRBV29-1 and TRBJ2-5; no definite D call. The CDR3 is 12 amino acids. Trimming shortened V by 6 bases and J by 3 bases, and 11 bases separated the two germline ends. Germline CDR1 reads SQVTM; CDR2 reads ANQGSEA. The CDR3 sequence is CSVRLSKETQYF. In nucleotides, the CDR3 is TGCAGCGTGAGGTTATCTAAAGAGACCCAGTACTTC.

The chain recombines TRBV9 with TRBJ2-1, with 7 bases matching TRBD1. The CDR3 is 16 residues long. V was pared by 3 bases and J by 6 bases, with 12 bases of the junction left unmatched. Germline V gives CDR1 SGDLS, CDR2 YYNGEE. The CDR3: CASSAGGGQVFNEQFF. The CDR3, as DNA: TGTGCCAGCAGCGCTGGGGGTGGACAGGTTTTCAATGAGCAGTTCTTC.

The gene calls are TRBV6-6 and TRBJ1-5, with D tentatively TRBD1 (6 bases). The CDR3 consists of 14 residues. Germline V gene data show CDR1 as MNHNY and CDR2 as SVGAGI (reference sequence). V gave up 8 bases and J gave up 4 bases, with 15 bases separating them. In nucleotides, the CDR3 is TGTGCCAGCGGGGGGTCAACAGGGAATCAGCCCCAGCATTTT. Encoded protein: CASGGSTGNQPQHF.

The chain joins TRBV7-8 to TRBJ1-2; D possibly corresponds to TRBD1 (6 bases). Trimming shortened V by 8 bases and J by 8 bases, and 36 bases separated the two germline ends. Germline loops: CDR1 SGHVS, CDR2 FQNEAQ. The CDR3 spans 19 residues. The DNA of the CDR3 is TGTGCCAGCTGGTGGGGGCGTCAGGGTTTGAGCCGCCCTCGTGGAGGCTACACCTTC. This translates into CASWWGRQGLSRPRGGYTF.

The rearrangement uses TRBV28 and TRBJ2-2; no clear D. The V end was cut by 6 bases, the J end by 6 bases, with 14 bases between. Germline CDR1 MDHEN, CDR2 SYDVKM. CDR3 length: 14 residues. CDR3 amino acids: CASSLTGGAGELFF. In nucleotides, the CDR3 is TGTGCCAGCAGCCTCACCGGCGGCGCCGGGGAGCTGTTTTTT. Based on the CDR3 plus reference TRBV28 and TRBJ2-2, the full variable domain is DVKVTQSSRYLVKRTGEKVFLECVQDMDHENMFWYRQDPGLGLRLIYFSYDVKMKEKGDIPEGYSVSREKKERFSLILESASTNQTSMYLCASSLTGGAGELFFGEGSRLTVL.

The V call is TRBV29-1, the J call TRBJ2-2; a possible D gene is TRBD2 (5 bases). Germline lookup yields CDR1 SQVTM and CDR2 ANQGSEA. V lost 4 bases to trimming and J lost 4 bases, with 13 bases between them. The CDR3 sequence is 14 residues long. The CDR3 here is CSVAFQTTTGELFF. The CDR3 DNA follows: TGCAGCGTTGCTTTTCAGACTACCACCGGGGAGCTGTTTTTT.

V usage is TRBV7-9 and J usage is TRBJ2-3, with D possibly matching TRBD1 (5 bases). This CDR3 region has 14 residues. The V and J ends lost 5 bases and 2 bases respectively, with 11 bases between them. In germline, CDR1 is SEHNR, CDR2 FQNEAQ (reference sequence). In DNA, the CDR3 is TGTGCCAGCAGCGCCGGCAGGGACACAGATACGCAGTATTTT. Its protein product is CASSAGRDTDTQYF.

This clone showed up just once. The chain carries TRBV5-1 and TRBJ2-1; no definite D call. Germline V lookup: CDR1 SGHRS, CDR2 YFSETQ. V lost 4 bases and J 3 bases, leaving 8 bases between the germline ends. The CDR3 has 13 residues. The CDR3 region has the DNA TGCGCCAGCAGCCTGGACGACTACAATGAGCAGTTCTTC. Residues: CASSLDDYNEQFF.

The rearrangement uses TRBV18 and TRBJ2-1; D perhaps matches TRBD2 (6 bases). Germline V gene data show CDR1 as KGHSH and CDR2 as LQKENI. This CDR3 contains 11 residues. Trimming removed 6 bases from V and 13 bases from J, with 13 bases in between. The CDR3 DNA follows: TGTGCCAGCTCGCCTCCGGGGGTACAGTTCTTC. It codes for CASSPPGVQFF.

The chain links TRBV28 to TRBJ1-1; D gene unclear. The CDR3 sequence is 13 residues long. The germline V gene has CDR1 MDHEN and CDR2 SYDVKM. V was trimmed by 5 bases and J by 1 base, leaving 8 bases between them. This chain's CDR3 is CASSLPANTEAFF. The CDR3 coding sequence is TGTGCCAGCAGTCTCCCGGCGAACACTGAAGCTTTCTTT.